This entry lists 2 T cell receptor beta chains sequenced from one sample in a study of T cell responses to AZD1222 COVID-19 vaccine. Method: immunoSEQ multiplex PCR; TCRdb's copy keeps in-frame clones and lacks some. Here the sample spans 160,000 or so clones, approximately 87% being singletons. Here the sequenced sample was peripheral blood, taken 28 days after the second AZD1222 dose. Source of these receptors: an adult who received the AZD1222 COVID-19 vaccine.

This clone was detected a few times. The J gene is TRBJ1-2, the V gene TRBV3-1 (or the pseudogene TRBV3-2), with 8 positions matching TRBD1. CDR1 is LGHDT and CDR2 is YNNKEL in the germline V gene (reference sequence). This CDR3 has 13 amino acids. The trim removed 5 bases at V and 4 bases at J, leaving 3 bases unmatched. The CDR3 region is CASSTDRVYGYTF. Written as DNA, the CDR3 is TGTGCCAGCAGCACGGACAGGGTCTATGGCTACACCTTC.

The V and J genes are TRBV6-1 and TRBJ1-4, with a weak D call TRBD1 (6 bases). Per germline, CDR1 MNHNS and CDR2 SASEGT. The CDR3 is 18 amino acids. Trimming cost V 4 bases and J 4 bases, with 22 bases left between them. The CDR3: CASSAKSPQRGGNEKLFF. The CDR3 region has the DNA TGTGCCAGCAGTGCCAAGTCGCCCCAGAGGGGGGGTAATGAAAAACTGTTTTTT.